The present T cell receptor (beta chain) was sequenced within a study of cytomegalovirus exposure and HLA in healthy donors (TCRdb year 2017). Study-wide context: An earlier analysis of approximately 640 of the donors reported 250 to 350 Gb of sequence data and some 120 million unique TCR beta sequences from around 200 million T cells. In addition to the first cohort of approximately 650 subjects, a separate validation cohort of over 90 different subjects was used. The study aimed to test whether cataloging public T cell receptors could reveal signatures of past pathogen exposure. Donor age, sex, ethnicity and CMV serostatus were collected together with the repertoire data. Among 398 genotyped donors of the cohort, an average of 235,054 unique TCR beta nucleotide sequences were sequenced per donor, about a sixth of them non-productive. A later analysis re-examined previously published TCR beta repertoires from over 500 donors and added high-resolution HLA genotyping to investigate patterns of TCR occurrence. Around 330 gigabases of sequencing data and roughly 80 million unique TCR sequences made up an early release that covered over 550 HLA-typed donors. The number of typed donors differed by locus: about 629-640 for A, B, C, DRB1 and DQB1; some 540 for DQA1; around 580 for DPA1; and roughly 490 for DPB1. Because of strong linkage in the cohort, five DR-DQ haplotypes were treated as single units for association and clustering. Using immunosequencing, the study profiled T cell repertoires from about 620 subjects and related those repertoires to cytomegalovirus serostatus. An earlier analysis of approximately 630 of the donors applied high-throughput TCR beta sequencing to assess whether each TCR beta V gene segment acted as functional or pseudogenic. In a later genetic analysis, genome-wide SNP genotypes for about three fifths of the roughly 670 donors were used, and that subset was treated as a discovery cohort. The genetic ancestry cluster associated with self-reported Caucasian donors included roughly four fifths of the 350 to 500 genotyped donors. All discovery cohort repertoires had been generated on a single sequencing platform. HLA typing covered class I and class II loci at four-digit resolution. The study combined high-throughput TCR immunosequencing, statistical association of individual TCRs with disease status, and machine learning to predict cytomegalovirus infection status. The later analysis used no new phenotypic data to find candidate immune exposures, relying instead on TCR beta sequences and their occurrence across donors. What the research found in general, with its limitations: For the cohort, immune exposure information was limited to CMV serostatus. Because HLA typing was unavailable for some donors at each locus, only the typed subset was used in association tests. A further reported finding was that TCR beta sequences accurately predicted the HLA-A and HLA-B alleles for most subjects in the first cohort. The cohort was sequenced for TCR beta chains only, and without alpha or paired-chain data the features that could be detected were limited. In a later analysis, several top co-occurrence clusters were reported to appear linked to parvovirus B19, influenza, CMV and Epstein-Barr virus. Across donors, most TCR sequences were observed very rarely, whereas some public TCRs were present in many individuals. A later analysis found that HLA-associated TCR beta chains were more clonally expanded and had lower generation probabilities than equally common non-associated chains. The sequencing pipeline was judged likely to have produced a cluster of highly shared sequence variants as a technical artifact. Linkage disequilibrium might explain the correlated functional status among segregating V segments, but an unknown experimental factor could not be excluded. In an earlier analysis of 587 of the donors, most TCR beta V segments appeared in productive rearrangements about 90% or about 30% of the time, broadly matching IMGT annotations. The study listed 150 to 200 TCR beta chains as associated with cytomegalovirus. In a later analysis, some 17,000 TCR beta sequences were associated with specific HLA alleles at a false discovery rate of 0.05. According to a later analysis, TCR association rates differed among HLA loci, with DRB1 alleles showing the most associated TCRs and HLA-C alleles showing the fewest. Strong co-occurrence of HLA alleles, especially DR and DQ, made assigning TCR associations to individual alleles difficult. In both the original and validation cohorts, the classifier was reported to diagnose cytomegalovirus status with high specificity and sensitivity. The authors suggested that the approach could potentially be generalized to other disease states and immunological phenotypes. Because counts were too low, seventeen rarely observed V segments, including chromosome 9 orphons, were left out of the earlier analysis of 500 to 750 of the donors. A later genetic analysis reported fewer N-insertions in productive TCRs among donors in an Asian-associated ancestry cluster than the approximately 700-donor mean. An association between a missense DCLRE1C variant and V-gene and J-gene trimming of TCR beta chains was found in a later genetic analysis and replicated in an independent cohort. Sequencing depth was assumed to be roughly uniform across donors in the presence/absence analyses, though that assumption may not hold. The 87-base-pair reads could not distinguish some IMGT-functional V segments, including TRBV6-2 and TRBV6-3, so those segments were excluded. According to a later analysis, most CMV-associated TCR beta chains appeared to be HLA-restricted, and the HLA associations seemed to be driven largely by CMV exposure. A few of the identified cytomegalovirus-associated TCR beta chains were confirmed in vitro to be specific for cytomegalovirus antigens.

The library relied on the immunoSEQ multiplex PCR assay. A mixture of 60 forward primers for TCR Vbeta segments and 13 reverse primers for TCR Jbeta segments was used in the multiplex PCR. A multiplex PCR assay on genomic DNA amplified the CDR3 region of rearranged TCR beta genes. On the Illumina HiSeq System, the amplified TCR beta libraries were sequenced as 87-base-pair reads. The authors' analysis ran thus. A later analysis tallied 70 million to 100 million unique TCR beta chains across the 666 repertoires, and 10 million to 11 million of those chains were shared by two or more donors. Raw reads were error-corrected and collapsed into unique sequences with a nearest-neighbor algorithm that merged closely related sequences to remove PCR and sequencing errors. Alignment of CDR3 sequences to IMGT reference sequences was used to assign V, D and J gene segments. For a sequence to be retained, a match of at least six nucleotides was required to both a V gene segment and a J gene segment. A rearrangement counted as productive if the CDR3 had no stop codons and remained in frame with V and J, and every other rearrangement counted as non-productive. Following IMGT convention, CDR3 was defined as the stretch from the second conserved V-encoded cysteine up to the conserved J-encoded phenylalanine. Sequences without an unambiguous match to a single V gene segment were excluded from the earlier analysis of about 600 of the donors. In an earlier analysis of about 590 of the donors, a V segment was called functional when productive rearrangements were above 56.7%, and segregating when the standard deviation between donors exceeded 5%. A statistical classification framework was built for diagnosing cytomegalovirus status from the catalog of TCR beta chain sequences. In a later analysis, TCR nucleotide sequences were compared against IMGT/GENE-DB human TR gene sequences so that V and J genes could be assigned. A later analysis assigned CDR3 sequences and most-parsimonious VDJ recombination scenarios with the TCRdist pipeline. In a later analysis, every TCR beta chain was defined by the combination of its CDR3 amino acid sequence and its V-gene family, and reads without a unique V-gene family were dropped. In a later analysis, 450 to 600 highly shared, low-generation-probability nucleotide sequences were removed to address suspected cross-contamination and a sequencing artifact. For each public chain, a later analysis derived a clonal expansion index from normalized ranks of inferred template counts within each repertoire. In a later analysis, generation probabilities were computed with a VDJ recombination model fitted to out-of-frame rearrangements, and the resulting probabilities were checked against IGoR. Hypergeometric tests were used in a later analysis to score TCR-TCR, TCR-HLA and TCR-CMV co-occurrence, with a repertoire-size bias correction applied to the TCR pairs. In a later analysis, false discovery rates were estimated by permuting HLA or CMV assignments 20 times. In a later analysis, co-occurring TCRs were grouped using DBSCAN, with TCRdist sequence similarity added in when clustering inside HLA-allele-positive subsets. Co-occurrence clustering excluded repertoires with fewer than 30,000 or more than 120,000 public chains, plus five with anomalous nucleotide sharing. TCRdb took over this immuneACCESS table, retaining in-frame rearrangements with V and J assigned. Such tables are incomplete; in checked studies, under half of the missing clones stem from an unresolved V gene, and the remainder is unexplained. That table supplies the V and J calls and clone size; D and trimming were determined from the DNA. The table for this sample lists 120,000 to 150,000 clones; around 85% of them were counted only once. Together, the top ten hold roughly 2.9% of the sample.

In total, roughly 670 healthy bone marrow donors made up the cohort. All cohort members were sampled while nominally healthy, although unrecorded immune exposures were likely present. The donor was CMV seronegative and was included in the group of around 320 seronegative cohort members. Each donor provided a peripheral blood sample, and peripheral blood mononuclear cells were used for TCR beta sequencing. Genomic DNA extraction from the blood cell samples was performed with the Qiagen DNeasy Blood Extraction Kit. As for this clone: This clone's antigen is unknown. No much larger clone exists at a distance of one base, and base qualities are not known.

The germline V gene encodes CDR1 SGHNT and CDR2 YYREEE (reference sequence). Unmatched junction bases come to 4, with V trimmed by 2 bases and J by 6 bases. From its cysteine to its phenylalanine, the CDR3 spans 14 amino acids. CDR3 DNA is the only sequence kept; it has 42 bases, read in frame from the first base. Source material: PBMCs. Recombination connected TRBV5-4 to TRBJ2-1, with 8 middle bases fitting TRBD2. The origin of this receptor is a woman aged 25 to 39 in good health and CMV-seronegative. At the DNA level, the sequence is TGTGCCAGCAGCTTTGCGGGAGGTATCAATGAGCAGTTCTTC. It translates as CASSFAGGINEQFF. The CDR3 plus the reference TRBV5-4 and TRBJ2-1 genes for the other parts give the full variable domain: ETGVTQSPTHLIKTRGQQVTLRCSSQSGHNTVSWYQQALGQGPQFIFQYYREEENGRGNFPPRFSGLQFPNYSSELNVNALELDDSALYLCASSFAGGINEQFFGPGTRLTVL.